The clone carrying this TCR beta chain was observed a few times. What it binds is not known. Germline V gives CDR1 SGHAT, CDR2 FQDESV (reference sequence). The CDR3 contains 15 residues. V dropped 1 base and J dropped 5 bases, with 14 bases sitting between them. The source of the sample is a study of T-cell reconstitution after alpha-beta-depleted transplantation in children. The study's findings and limits: There were reportedly several hundred expanded graft clones from which alpha-beta T cells came about two months after transplant.

Unique molecular identifiers tagged the TCRbeta library. TCRdb called the PCR reads again in MiXCR, with one record for every CDR3 protein. The repertoire holds more than 300,000 distinct CDR3 sequences, with around 15% as singletons. This specimen consisted of PBMCs, mostly from graft donor cells, obtained 360 days after TCRalphabeta/CD19-depleted stem cell transplant. The receptor's source is a male patient under 10 years old who had a stem cell transplant for acute lymphoblastic leukemia, so the T cells may come from the graft donor. The V call is TRBV11-1, the J call TRBJ1-2; D gene uncertain. Here the CDR3 reads CASSLGPPRGYGYTF. DNA for the CDR3: TGTGCCAGCAGCTTAGGTCCACCTAGAGGGTATGGCTACACCTTC. The variable domain in full, with the rest retrieved from reference TRBV11-1 and TRBJ1-2, is EAEVAQSPRYKITEKSQAVAFWCDPISGHATLYWYRQILGQGPELLVQFQDESVVDDSQLPKDRFSAERLKGVDSTLKIQPAELGDSAMYLCASSLGPPRGYGYTFGSGTRLTVV.